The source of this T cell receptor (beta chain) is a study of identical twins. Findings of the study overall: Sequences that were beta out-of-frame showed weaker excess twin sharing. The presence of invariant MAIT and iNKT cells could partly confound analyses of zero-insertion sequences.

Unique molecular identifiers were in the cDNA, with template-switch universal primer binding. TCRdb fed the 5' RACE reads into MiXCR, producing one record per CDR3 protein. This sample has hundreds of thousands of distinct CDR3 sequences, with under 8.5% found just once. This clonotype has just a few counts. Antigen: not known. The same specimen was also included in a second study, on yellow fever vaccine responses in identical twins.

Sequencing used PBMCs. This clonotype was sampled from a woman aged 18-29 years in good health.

The CDR3 DNA is TGCGCCAGCAGCCACCGGGACGGAGATTCGGCTTTCTTT. Translating gives CASSHRDGDSAFF. V and J are TRBV4-1 and TRBJ1-1; tentative D call: TRBD1 (5 bases). The germline V gene encodes CDR1 MGHRA and CDR2 YSYEKL. This CDR3 has 13 residues. V lost 3 bases to trimming and J lost 11 bases, with 16 bases between them.